The 20 T cell receptor beta chains below were found in one sample sequenced in a study of cytomegalovirus exposure and HLA in healthy donors. Both 60 Vbeta primers and 13 Jbeta primers went into the PCR. Using immunoSEQ multiplex PCR, the repertoire was profiled, and TCRdb retains in-frame clones only, with some absent. The sample carries some 150,000 clones, roughly 65% recorded once. Material: PBMCs. The receptors were sampled from a man in his fifties or sixties in good health and CMV-seronegative.

The gene calls are TRBV2 and TRBJ1-2; the D is unclear. The CDR3 contains 14 residues. Germline V gives CDR1 SNHLY, CDR2 FYNNEI. V was pared by 7 bases and J by 4 bases, with 16 bases between. The CDR3 DNA reads TGTGCCAGCAAAGAGATACCACTACCCTATGGCTACACCTTC. Translating gives CASKEIPLPYGYTF.

The chain recombines TRBV18 with TRBJ1-2; a weak D match, TRBD1 (5 bases). Germline V gene data show CDR1 as KGHSH and CDR2 as LQKENI. CDR3 length: 15 residues. Between the trimmed V and J ends, which lost 1 base and 2 bases, there was a span of 11 bases. CDR3 coding DNA: TGTGCCAGCTCACCACTGGACATCTGGAACTATGGCTACACCTTC. Translation: CASSPLDIWNYGYTF.

V and J are TRBV5-1 and TRBJ2-3; D is unclear. Trimming removed 1 base at V and 1 base at J, with 13 bases between. CDR1 and CDR2 (germline): SGHRS, YFSETQ. The CDR3 consists of 16 residues. The CDR3 reads CASSLLGGKGTDTQYF. In DNA, the CDR3 is TGCGCCAGCAGCTTGCTTGGCGGTAAGGGCACAGATACGCAGTATTTT.

This chain links TRBV19 with TRBJ2-3, with 8 positions matching TRBD2. The CDR3 totals 16 residues. Trimming cost V 8 bases and J 4 bases; bases outside gene matches: 14. CDR1 and CDR2 (germline): LNHDA, SQIVND (reference sequence). CDR3 bases: TGTGCCAGTTCTAGAGGAGCGGGGGTGAACGCAGATACGCAGTATTTT. Translation gives CASSRGAGVNADTQYF.

V gene TRBV2 combines with J gene TRBJ1-2; possible D gene TRBD1, 6 bases. Germline assignment: CDR1 SNHLY and CDR2 FYNNEI. CDR3 length equals 14 residues. Trimming took off 9 bases at V and 5 bases at J, with 19 bases between the two ends. The CDR3 bases are TGTGCCAGTCAATCGGGACAAAGGGATTATGGCTACACCTTC. It is translated as CASQSGQRDYGYTF. The full variable domain, with the rest looked up from reference TRBV2 and TRBJ1-2, is EPEVTQTPSHQVTQMGQEVILRCVPISNHLYFYWYRQILGQKVEFLVSFYNNEISEKSEIFDDQFSVERPDGSNFTLKIRSTKLEDSAMYFCASQSGQRDYGYTFGSGTRLTVV.

CDR3 protein: CASSRNQGAGNTEAFF. The CDR3, as DNA: TGTGCCAGCAGCAGAAACCAGGGGGCCGGAAACACTGAAGCTTTCTTT. The rearrangement joins TRBV7-3 to TRBJ1-1; 8 positions agree with TRBD1. The CDR3 totals 16 residues. CDR1 SGHTA and CDR2 FQGTGA come from the germline V gene. Losses at the gene ends were 5 bases for V and 2 bases for J; bases not matched to a gene: 10.

The chain's CDR3 is CASSLDRGTYGYTF. The CDR3 nucleotides read TGCGCCAGCAGCCTAGACAGGGGGACCTATGGCTACACCTTC. The chain joins TRBV5-1 to TRBJ1-2, with 9 bases matching TRBD1. The V segment lost 4 bases and the J segment 4 bases; nucleotides outside the gene matches: 5. The length of the CDR3 is 14 residues. CDR1 and CDR2 from the germline V gene are SGHRS and YFSETQ.

The chain links TRBV5-6 to TRBJ2-7; 9 positions agree with TRBD1. The CDR3 covers 13 residues. Germline V CDR1 and CDR2: SGHDT, YYEEEE. V lost 4 bases and J lost 5; bases outside the gene matches: 4. CDR3 DNA: TGTGCCAGCAGCAGGGGACAGGGAAACGAGCAGTACTTC. This sequence encodes CASSRGQGNEQYF. The variable domain in full, completed from reference TRBV5-6 and TRBJ2-7, reads DAGVTQSPTHLIKTRGQQVTLRCSPKSGHDTVSWYQQALGQGPQFIFQYYEEEERQRGNFPDRFSGHQFPNYSSELNVNALLLGDSALYLCASSRGQGNEQYFGPGTRLTVT.

This sequence joins TRBV28 and TRBJ1-2; 8 bases fit TRBD1. The trim removed 8 bases at V and 0 bases at J, leaving 8 bases unmatched. The CDR3 is made up of 15 amino acids. The V gene's germline CDR1 is MDHEN and CDR2 SYDVKM. The CDR3 protein is CASEPGGEPNYGYTF. CDR3 DNA: TGTGCCAGCGAACCAGGGGGCGAACCTAACTATGGCTACACCTTC.

This chain joins TRBV10-3 and TRBJ1-2, with D perhaps TRBD1 (6 bases). The CDR3 consists of 14 residues. Germline lookup yields CDR1 ENHRY and CDR2 SYGVKD. The V end was cut by 5 bases, the J end by 2 bases, with 12 bases between. The CDR3 DNA sequence: TGTGCCATCAGTAGTTACAGGGAGAACTATGGCTACACCTTC. Its translation: CAISSYRENYGYTF.

CDR3 coding DNA: TGTGCCAGCAGCTTAGGGCAAAATGAGCAGTTCTTC. Translating gives CASSLGQNEQFF. The rearrangement joins TRBV7-9 to TRBJ2-1; D is ambiguous. V was clipped by 1 base and J by 7 bases, with 5 bases between them. The CDR3 is 12 residues long. Germline V CDR1 and CDR2: SEHNR, FQNEAQ (reference sequence).

The gene calls are TRBV7-2 and TRBJ2-1; the match to TRBD2 covers 15 bases. The CDR3 extends over 15 amino acids. The trim removed 4 bases at V and 8 bases at J, leaving 3 bases unmatched. The germline V gene encodes CDR1 SGHTA and CDR2 FQGNSA. The CDR3 loop is CASSSGLAGGDEQFF. CDR3 DNA sequence: TGTGCCAGCAGCTCGGGACTAGCGGGAGGTGATGAGCAGTTCTTC.

Here the CDR3 DNA reads TGTGCCACCAGCAGAGGGTCAAGGGGGAACACAGATACGCAGTATTTT. As protein: CATSRGSRGNTDTQYF. This chain links TRBV15 with TRBJ2-3; tentatively, D is TRBD1 (6 bases). Germline CDR1 and CDR2: LNHNV and YYDKDF (reference sequence). CDR3 length: 16 residues. The ends were cut back, 1 base at V and 2 bases at J, with 13 bases in the middle.

This clone has a single count. The J gene is TRBJ2-1, the V gene TRBV29-1; 13 bases fit TRBD2. This CDR3 comprises 15 residues. Germline loops: CDR1 SQVTM, CDR2 ANQGSEA. V shed 4 bases, J shed 4 bases, and the junction held 4 bases outside the gene matches. The CDR3 sequence is CSVALAGGPYNEQFF. In DNA form, the CDR3 reads TGCAGCGTTGCACTAGCGGGAGGGCCGTACAATGAGCAGTTCTTC.

This clone was picked up a small number of times. The rearrangement uses TRBV7-2 and TRBJ2-7; TRBD1 agrees at 7 bases. Germline loops: CDR1 SGHTA, CDR2 FQGNSA. The CDR3 is made up of 14 amino acids. The V gene end was trimmed by 5 bases and the J gene end by 2 bases; junction bases not matched to a gene: 6. The CDR3 here is CASSADRDTYEQYF. DNA for the CDR3: TGTGCCAGCAGCGCCGACAGGGACACCTACGAGCAGTACTTC.

The chain couples TRBV6-1 to TRBJ1-2; D not certain. Germline loops: CDR1 MNHNS, CDR2 SASEGT. The CDR3 is 16 residues long. The ends were cut back, 2 bases at V and 1 base at J, with 14 bases in the middle. DNA of the CDR3: TGTGCCAGCAGTGAAAGGGAGGGATCTTTTAACTATGGCTACACCTTC. Its protein product is CASSEREGSFNYGYTF.

This clone came up once. The chain combines TRBV9 with TRBJ1-1; D perhaps matches TRBD1 (6 bases). Looked up from germline, CDR1 is SGDLS and CDR2 is YYNGEE. The CDR3 totals 15 residues. Deletions cut 2 bases from V and 5 bases from J, with 16 bases between. For the CDR3, the DNA is TGTGCCAGCAGCGTGGGTGGGGCAGGGGTTACTGAAGCTTTCTTT. Its translation: CASSVGGAGVTEAFF.

V gene TRBV28 combines with J gene TRBJ1-5, with 8 bases that match TRBD1. This CDR3 spans 13 amino acids. CDR1 is MDHEN, CDR2 SYDVKM, per germline. Trimming took 5 bases from V and 10 from J; bases not matched to a gene: 7. The CDR3 DNA is TGTGCCAGCAGTCAAGGACAGGGAGTACCCCAGCATTTT. Its translation is CASSQGQGVPQHF.

DNA of the CDR3: TGTGCCAGCACCCTTGCCGGGACAGACAATCAGCCCCAGCATTTT. It codes for CASTLAGTDNQPQHF. This chain links TRBV5-8 with TRBJ1-5; the match to TRBD1 covers 7 bases. The V gene end was trimmed by 6 bases and the J gene end by 3 bases; junction bases not matched to a gene: 9. The CDR3 is 15 amino acids. The germline CDR1 and CDR2 sequences are SGHTS and YDEGEE.

This clone has a handful of counts. At one of its ends the junction is not consistent with the germline gene, which may arise from a read error. The V and J genes are TRBV7-9 and TRBJ1-4, with D perhaps TRBD1 (6 bases). This CDR3 contains 15 residues. Germline assignment: CDR1 SEHNR and CDR2 FQNEAQ (reference sequence). The CDR3 sequence: CSSSFLGGTNEKLFF. CDR3 coding DNA: TGTTCCAGCAGCTTTTTAGGGGGAACTAATGAAAAACTGTTTTTT.